The following is a T cell receptor (beta chain) sequence with its context. How the authors handled the data: Researchers report that nucleated cell counts were estimated from reference gene primer amplification. Here immunoSEQ multiplex PCR was the method, and the copy in TCRdb shows in-frame clones only, minus some. V and J calls plus clone size are reproduced from that table; the DNA served to infer D and trimming. The sample includes 250,000 or so clones, around 87% of them seen just once. These data originate in a study of blood T cell repertoires in COVID-19. This CDR3 has 14 residues. J lost 3 bases, V lost 3 bases, and 0 bases had no gene match. Per the germline V gene, CDR1 is LNHDA and CDR2 is SQIVND (reference sequence).

Sequencing was performed on peripheral blood. This receptor was obtained from a woman aged 55-69 years with COVID-19, enrolled during active disease. This chain uses TRBV19 with TRBJ1-4; 8 positions agree with TRBD1. The DNA for the CDR3 is TGTGCCAGTAGTATGGGACAGGCTAATGAAAAACTGTTTTTT. It encodes CASSMGQANEKLFF.